Following are 26 T cell receptor beta chains from one sample sequenced in a study of OX40 agonist ivuxolimab in advanced cancers. The method was immunoSEQ multiplex PCR; TCRdb's version includes in-frame clones alone and lacks a portion of them. This table has about 33,000 clones, roughly 84% appearing once. Source: CD4+ or CD8+ T cells sorted from blood, taken in a trial of the OX40 agonist ivuxolimab. Receptor source: an adult with an advanced solid tumor such as melanoma, head and neck, liver or kidney cancer.

The V call is TRBV6-6, the J call TRBJ2-7, with 13 bases identical to TRBD2. This CDR3 region has 15 residues. Germline CDR1 is MNHNY and CDR2 is SVGAGI (reference sequence). The junction had 6 bases not matched to a gene; V was cut back by 7 bases and J by 3 bases. CDR3 residues: CASKELAGGFYEQYF. CDR3 bases: TGTGCCAGCAAGGAACTAGCGGGGGGGTTCTACGAGCAGTACTTC.

The chain has TRBV10-2 and TRBJ1-5, with D possibly matching TRBD1 (5 bases). V lost 7 bases, J lost 4 bases, and 20 bases lay in between. This CDR3 is built from 16 residues. The germline V gene has CDR1 WSHSY and CDR2 SAAADI. The CDR3 DNA is TGCGCCAGCAAGAGGGGATTAGCCAGGCCAAATCAGCCCCAGCATTTT. Protein: CASKRGLARPNQPQHF.

J is TRBJ2-7 and V is TRBV5-4; 9 positions match TRBD1. Looked up from germline, CDR1 is SGHNT and CDR2 is YYREEE (reference sequence). Losses at the gene ends were 4 bases for V and 5 bases for J; bases not matched to a gene: 10. CDR3 length: 15 residues. CDR3 bases: TGTGCCAGCAGCCGCGGGGGAGACAGGGGGGACGAGCAGTACTTC. This encodes CASSRGGDRGDEQYF.

The chain carries TRBV2 and TRBJ1-1, with D possibly being TRBD1 (5 bases). Looked up from germline, CDR1 is SNHLY and CDR2 is FYNNEI. This CDR3 is 14 amino acids long. Trimming cost V 0 bases and J 10 bases, with 15 bases left between them. The CDR3 sequence is CASSEALGARGAFF. In nucleotides, the CDR3 is TGTGCCAGCAGTGAAGCGCTTGGGGCGCGGGGAGCTTTCTTT.

V is TRBV5-6 and J is TRBJ1-2; D is possibly TRBD1 (6 bases). Germline lookup yields CDR1 SGHDT and CDR2 YYEEEE. V was cut by 1 base and J by 4 bases, with 11 bases left in between. The CDR3 spans 14 residues. The CDR3 region is CASSLTGFFYGYTF. In nucleotides, the CDR3 is TGTGCCAGCAGCTTGACAGGGTTTTTCTATGGCTACACCTTC.

The V gene is TRBV29-1, the J gene TRBJ2-7, with unresolved D. Trimming stripped 3 bases from V and 5 bases from J, with 11 bases between. The CDR3 totals 12 residues. Germline-derived CDR1 and CDR2 are SQVTM and ANQGSEA. CDR3 DNA sequence: TGCAGCGTTGATGTTTCTGGGGACGAGCAGTACTTC. This translates into CSVDVSGDEQYF.

The rearrangement links TRBV5-1 to TRBJ1-3, with D uncertain. This CDR3 region has 14 residues. Trimming removed 4 bases at V and 0 bases at J, with 8 bases between. Looked up from germline, CDR1 is SGHRS and CDR2 is YFSETQ. CDR3 sequence: CASSPKGSGNTIYF. The CDR3 nucleotides read TGCGCCAGCAGCCCGAAGGGCTCTGGAAACACCATATATTTT.

The V and J genes are TRBV6-1 and TRBJ2-7, with TRBD2 identical over 7 bases. V gave up 0 bases and J gave up 3 bases; unmatched junction bases: 8. The germline V gene encodes CDR1 MNHNS and CDR2 SASEGT. CDR3 length equals 16 residues. CDR3 protein: CASSEAGGNGFYEQYF. CDR3 in DNA: TGTGCCAGCAGTGAAGCGGGAGGGAACGGCTTCTACGAGCAGTACTTC.

The chain joins TRBV7-3 to TRBJ2-5; 9 nucleotides align to TRBD1. Germline values: CDR1 SGHTA, CDR2 FQGTGA. The CDR3 spans 15 residues. Trimming removed 3 bases from V and 3 bases from J; junction bases left unmatched: 5. CDR3: CASSLGQGGEETQYF. The CDR3 region has the DNA TGTGCCAGCAGCTTGGGACAGGGAGGGGAAGAGACCCAGTACTTC.

This clone was seen more than once but under ten times. The chain carries TRBV5-6 and TRBJ1-2; D is unresolved. V was shortened by 4 bases and J by 1 base, with 20 bases between the two germline ends. Germline loops: CDR1 SGHDT, CDR2 YYEEEE. The CDR3 extends over 17 amino acids. CDR3 nucleotide sequence: TGTGCCAGCAGCAAAGTCCGACGACTGGAGGTTAACTATGGCTACACCTTC. Protein product: CASSKVRRLEVNYGYTF.

This clone was counted a few times. V gene TRBV5-4 combines with J gene TRBJ2-7; D might be TRBD2 (6 bases). The V and J ends lost 0 bases and 4 bases respectively, with 8 bases between them. Germline V gene lookup returns CDR1 SGHNT and CDR2 YYREEE (reference sequence). This CDR3 comprises 13 residues. The CDR3 region is CASSLDGGYEQYF. The CDR3 coding sequence is TGTGCCAGCAGCTTGGATGGGGGGTACGAGCAGTACTTC. Filled out from reference TRBV5-4 and TRBJ2-7, the complete variable domain reads ETGVTQSPTHLIKTRGQQVTLRCSSQSGHNTVSWYQQALGQGPQFIFQYYREEENGRGNFPPRFSGLQFPNYSSELNVNALELDDSALYLCASSLDGGYEQYFGPGTRLTVT.

The chain is built from TRBV10-3 and TRBJ2-2, with TRBD2 matching over 13 bases. V was clipped by 6 bases and J by 5 bases; unmatched bases: 12. CDR3 length equals 18 residues. Germline lookup yields CDR1 ENHRY and CDR2 SYGVKD. CDR3 protein: CAIRWTSGGQKGTGELFF. CDR3 bases: TGTGCCATCAGGTGGACTAGCGGGGGTCAAAAGGGGACCGGGGAGCTGTTTTTT.

This chain links TRBV4-1 with TRBJ1-1, with D possibly TRBD1 on 5 matching bases. CDR1 and CDR2 (germline): MGHRA, YSYEKL. The germline V and J ends were trimmed by 4 bases and 1 base, with 16 bases remaining between them. The CDR3 runs to 16 residues. CDR3 coding DNA: TGCGCCAGCAGCCCGGGGCTCAGGACCCAGAACACTGAAGCTTTCTTT. Its protein product is CASSPGLRTQNTEAFF.

This clone was detected only a few times. J is TRBJ2-7 and V is TRBV27, with 8 positions matching TRBD1. The CDR3 length is 14 residues. In germline, CDR1 is MNHEY, CDR2 SMNVEV (reference sequence). V dropped 1 base and J dropped 3; count of bases not matched to a gene: 2. The CDR3 spells CASSLWDRFYEQYF. The CDR3 DNA reads as TGTGCCAGCAGTTTATGGGACAGGTTCTACGAGCAGTACTTC.

The rearrangement links TRBV12-1 to TRBJ2-7; the DNA was not used to check the table's D call, TRBD1. TRBV12-1 is a recognized pseudogene. This CDR3 is 15 amino acids long. Here the CDR3 DNA reads TGTGCCAGCAGCTTGCACAGGGGGCGAAATTACGAGCAGTACTTC. The encoded protein is CASSLHRGRNYEQYF.

The chain uses TRBV5-1 and TRBJ2-2; tentatively, D is TRBD1 or TRBD2 (5 bases each). Germline V gene lookup returns CDR1 SGHRS and CDR2 YFSETQ. V shed 0 bases and J shed 5 bases, with 14 bases lying between them. The CDR3 has 16 amino acids. DNA of the CDR3: TGCGCCAGCAGCTTGGTTGGTGGGACCGTTACCGGGGAGCTGTTTTTT. This translates into CASSLVGGTVTGELFF. Filled out from reference TRBV5-1 and TRBJ2-2, the complete variable domain reads KAGVTQTPRYLIKTRGQQVTLSCSPISGHRSVSWYQQTPGQGLQFLFEYFSETQRNKGNFPGRFSGRQFSNSRSEMNVSTLELGDSALYLCASSLVGGTVTGELFFGEGSRLTVL.

V and J are TRBV25-1 and TRBJ2-5; D not certain. This CDR3 comprises 14 residues. The germline V gene encodes CDR1 MGHDK and CDR2 SYGVNS. V was shortened by 0 bases and J by 1 base, with 6 bases between the two germline ends. CDR3 coding DNA: TGTGCCAGCAGTGAATACTCGGGCCAAGAGACCCAGTACTTC. Protein sequence: CASSEYSGQETQYF.

The CDR3 nucleotides are TGTGCCAGCTCACCACCGGGAGGGATAAGAGAAAAACTGTTTTTT. Residues: CASSPPGGIREKLFF. The V call is TRBV18, the J call TRBJ1-4; no clear D gene. V gave up 0 bases and J gave up 8 bases, with 13 bases separating them. The CDR3 extends over 15 amino acids. CDR1 is KGHSH and CDR2 is LQKENI in the germline V gene.

J is TRBJ2-7 and V is TRBV5-1; 8 bases are shared with TRBD1. Trimming at V came to 2 bases and at J to 6 bases, leaving 1 base not matched to a gene. Germline V gene lookup returns CDR1 SGHRS and CDR2 YFSETQ. CDR3 length equals 12 residues. The DNA for the CDR3 is TGCGCCAGCAGCTTAACAGGGGGCGAGCAGTACTTC. Encoded protein: CASSLTGGEQYF. Full variable domain (missing parts from reference TRBV5-1 and TRBJ2-7): KAGVTQTPRYLIKTRGQQVTLSCSPISGHRSVSWYQQTPGQGLQFLFEYFSETQRNKGNFPGRFSGRQFSNSRSEMNVSTLELGDSALYLCASSLTGGEQYFGPGTRLTVT.

The chain couples TRBV5-1 to TRBJ1-5; D might be TRBD1 (6 bases). From germline, CDR1 is SGHRS and CDR2 YFSETQ. The germline V and J ends were trimmed by 1 base and 1 base, with 6 bases remaining between them. There are 14 residues in the CDR3. The CDR3 sequence is CASSLTGSNQPQHF. The CDR3 region has the DNA TGCGCCAGCAGCTTGACAGGGAGCAATCAGCCCCAGCATTTT.

V usage is TRBV5-1 and J usage is TRBJ1-2; TRBD1 agrees at 7 bases. Trimming removed 4 bases from V and 2 bases from J; junction bases left unmatched: 11. CDR1 SGHRS and CDR2 YFSETQ come from the germline V gene. This CDR3 spans 16 amino acids. The CDR3 here is CASSPAPGQKNYGYTF. The CDR3 coding sequence is TGCGCCAGCAGCCCCGCCCCGGGACAGAAGAACTATGGCTACACCTTC.

This clone was found a few times. The chain joins TRBV27 to TRBJ2-7; 11 bases map to TRBD2. The CDR3 length is 16 residues. Germline V gene sequence: CDR1 MNHEY, CDR2 SMNVEV (reference sequence). Unmatched junction bases numbered 9, after V lost 5 bases and J lost 3 bases. The CDR3 spells CASSRPATSGSYEQYF. As DNA, the CDR3 is TGTGCCAGCAGTCGTCCGGCTACTAGCGGGAGCTACGAGCAGTACTTC.

The V and J genes are TRBV18 and TRBJ2-7, with D perhaps TRBD1 (5 bases). The CDR3 is 14 amino acids. V was pared by 4 bases and J by 3 bases, with 13 bases between. Germline CDR1 reads KGHSH; CDR2 reads LQKENI. The CDR3 DNA reads TGTGCCAGCTCACAGGGGTTGGATTACTACGAGCAGTACTTC. It is translated as CASSQGLDYYEQYF.

V and J are TRBV19 and TRBJ1-5; D gene ambiguous. V was trimmed by 6 bases and J by 7 bases, leaving 19 bases between them. From germline, CDR1 is LNHDA and CDR2 SQIVND (reference sequence). The CDR3 spans 15 residues. The CDR3 loop reads CASSIGFGVGQPQHF. The CDR3 DNA follows: TGTGCCAGTAGCATCGGGTTCGGGGTCGGACAGCCCCAGCATTTT. Full variable domain (rest looked up from reference TRBV19 and TRBJ1-5): DGGITQSPKYLFRKEGQNVTLSCEQNLNHDAMYWYRQDPGQGLRLIYYSQIVNDFQKGDIAEGYSVSREKKESFPLTVTSAQKNPTAFYLCASSIGFGVGQPQHFGDGTRLSIL.

The chain employs TRBV28 and TRBJ2-1, with D uncertain. With 2 bases removed from V and 9 bases from J, the gap between germline ends came to 5 bases. This CDR3 is 11 amino acids long. CDR1 and CDR2 from the germline V gene are MDHEN and SYDVKM. The CDR3 DNA reads TGTGCCAGCAGTTTAGTGGGTGAGCAGTTCTTC. Its protein is CASSLVGEQFF.

The chain employs TRBV6-1 and TRBJ1-1; D is ambiguous. CDR3 length: 13 amino acids. The ends were cut back, 5 bases at V and 1 base at J, with 8 bases in the middle. CDR1 is MNHNS and CDR2 is SASEGT in the germline V gene. CDR3 sequence: CASSIRWNTEAFF. As DNA, the CDR3 is TGTGCCAGCAGTATAAGGTGGAACACTGAAGCTTTCTTT.